The 26 T cell receptor beta chains in this list originate from one sample, sequenced in a study of cytomegalovirus exposure and HLA in healthy donors. The assay was immunoSEQ multiplex PCR, and TCRdb's table has in-frame clones only and misses some. The sample carries roughly 140,000 clones, roughly nine tenths recorded once. The sequenced sample consisted of PBMCs. Source of these receptors: a woman between 18 and 29 years old in good health and CMV-seropositive.

The V call is TRBV10-3, the J call TRBJ2-2; 11 nucleotides match TRBD2. The J segment lost 3 bases and the V segment lost 3 bases, leaving 6 bases of the junction unmatched. The CDR3 extends over 17 amino acids. Germline V gene sequence: CDR1 ENHRY, CDR2 SYGVKD. CDR3: CAISEDQTSGDTGELFF. Here the CDR3 DNA reads TGTGCCATCAGTGAAGACCAGACTAGCGGGGACACCGGGGAGCTGTTTTTT.

J is TRBJ2-7 and V is TRBV9; the D gene is possibly TRBD1 (6 bases). Germline loops: CDR1 SGDLS, CDR2 YYNGEE. This CDR3 spans 14 amino acids. V lost 3 bases, J lost 0 bases, and 10 bases lay in between. CDR3 sequence reads: CASSATGFSYEQYF. CDR3 nucleotide sequence: TGTGCCAGCAGCGCCACAGGGTTCTCCTACGAGCAGTACTTC.

In its sample, this clone was seen a few times. The J gene is TRBJ2-1, the V gene TRBV18; D is possibly TRBD2 (5 bases). The CDR3 length is 14 residues. Trimming stripped 3 bases from V and 6 bases from J, with 12 bases between. The germline V gene has CDR1 KGHSH and CDR2 LQKENI. The CDR3 region has the DNA TGTGCCAGCTCACCCTTACTAGAGATCAATGAGCAGTTCTTC. Translation gives CASSPLLEINEQFF.

The chain couples TRBV2 to TRBJ2-5, with 10 bases fitting TRBD1. The trim removed 7 bases at V and 5 bases at J, leaving 10 bases unmatched. There are 15 residues in the CDR3. Germline V CDR1 and CDR2: SNHLY, FYNNEI. Written as DNA, the CDR3 is TGTGCCAGCACCTGGACAGGGGGACTTGGTGAGACCCAGTACTTC. Its protein product is CASTWTGGLGETQYF.

The rearrangement uses TRBV6-4 and TRBJ2-7; perhaps TRBD1 as D (6 bases). V gave up 3 bases and J gave up 0 bases, with 15 bases separating them. The germline CDR1 and CDR2 sequences are MRHNA and SNTAGT. The CDR3 contains 16 residues. For the CDR3, the DNA is TGTGCCAGCAGTGATGGACAGCCTGTTAGCTCCTACGAGCAGTACTTC. It encodes CASSDGQPVSSYEQYF.

The chain has TRBV7-8 and TRBJ1-1; 9 nucleotides align to TRBD1. With 4 bases clipped from V and 1 base from J, the junction kept 7 bases outside the gene matches. This CDR3 region has 16 residues. The germline V gene has CDR1 SGHVS and CDR2 FQNEAQ. CDR3 protein: CASSSRQGGKNTEAFF. In nucleotides, the CDR3 is TGTGCCAGCAGCTCGCGACAGGGGGGGAAGAACACTGAAGCTTTCTTT.

The chain uses TRBV9 and TRBJ2-7; tentatively, D is TRBD2 (5 bases). Trimming cost V 0 bases and J 7 bases, with 17 bases left between them. Germline CDR1 SGDLS, CDR2 YYNGEE. CDR3 length: 15 amino acids. The chain's CDR3 is CASSVGPSLRGEQYF. In DNA form, the CDR3 reads TGTGCCAGCAGCGTAGGACCTTCCTTAAGAGGGGAGCAGTACTTC. Looking up the rest from reference TRBV9 and TRBJ2-7 gives the full variable domain: DSGVTQTPKHLITATGQRVTLRCSPRSGDLSVYWYQQSLDQGLQFLIQYYNGEERAKGNILERFSAQQFPDLHSELNLSSLELGDSALYFCASSVGPSLRGEQYFGPGTRLTVT.

The chain recombines TRBV9 with TRBJ1-1; the match to TRBD1 covers 8 bases. This CDR3 is built from 15 residues. Trimming at V came to 0 bases and at J to 8 bases, leaving 9 bases not matched to a gene. Germline-derived CDR1 and CDR2 are SGDLS and YYNGEE. Here the CDR3 DNA reads TGTGCCAGCAGCGTAGAAGGACAGGGATCCCCAGAAGCTTTCTTT. As protein: CASSVEGQGSPEAFF.

The rearrangement links TRBV19 to TRBJ2-7, with 9 bases fitting TRBD1. Germline lookup yields CDR1 LNHDA and CDR2 SQIVND (reference sequence). CDR3 length equals 18 residues. V gave up 1 base and J gave up 3 bases; unmatched junction bases: 13. This CDR3 is CASSIVTGGVGHYYEQYF. CDR3 DNA: TGTGCCAGTAGTATAGTAACAGGGGGCGTCGGGCACTACTACGAGCAGTACTTC. The whole variable domain, remainder taken from reference TRBV19 and TRBJ2-7, is DGGITQSPKYLFRKEGQNVTLSCEQNLNHDAMYWYRQDPGQGLRLIYYSQIVNDFQKGDIAEGYSVSREKKESFPLTVTSAQKNPTAFYLCASSIVTGGVGHYYEQYFGPGTRLTVT.

J is TRBJ2-3 and V is TRBV5-4; D unclear. The CDR3 loop spans 14 amino acids. In germline, CDR1 is SGHNT, CDR2 YYREEE (reference sequence). V was pared by 2 bases and J by 0 bases, with 7 bases between. The CDR3 sequence is CASSLDSSTDTQYF. The DNA of the CDR3 is TGTGCCAGCAGCTTAGACTCGAGCACAGATACGCAGTATTTT.

This clone was counted once. The CDR3 DNA is TGCAGTGCTTCGGGAGACAATGAGCAGTTCTTC. Its translation: CSASGDNEQFF. V and J are TRBV20-1 and TRBJ2-1; D perhaps matches TRBD2 (6 bases). This CDR3 spans 11 amino acids. Trimming pared 5 bases from V and 5 bases from J, leaving 7 bases between. Germline V CDR1 and CDR2: DFQATT, SNEGSKA (reference sequence).

The V call is TRBV2, the J call TRBJ2-1; TRBD1 matches at 9 bases. V lost 1 base to trimming and J lost 9 bases; unmatched junction nucleotides: 13. The CDR3 consists of 17 residues. Germline V gene lookup returns CDR1 SNHLY and CDR2 FYNNEI. The CDR3 protein is CASSEEGFRTGDGEQFF. CDR3 in DNA: TGTGCCAGCAGTGAAGAGGGTTTCCGGACAGGGGACGGTGAGCAGTTCTTC.

The chain uses TRBV30 and TRBJ2-2, with D hard to call. The CDR3 covers 13 residues. V lost 4 bases and J lost 0, with 6 bases in between. Germline V gene lookup returns CDR1 GTSNPN and CDR2 SVGIG (reference sequence). The CDR3 DNA is TGTGCCTGGAATATAGCGAACACCGGGGAGCTGTTTTTT. Protein product: CAWNIANTGELFF.

The gene calls are TRBV28 and TRBJ2-1; 15 bases line up with TRBD2. The CDR3 runs 16 residues. With V trimmed by 5 bases and J by 9 bases, 8 bases remained unmatched. Germline CDR1 reads MDHEN; CDR2 reads SYDVKM. The CDR3 protein is CASSTGLAGGPSEQFF. The CDR3 DNA follows: TGTGCCAGCAGTACAGGACTAGCGGGAGGGCCCTCTGAGCAGTTCTTC.

In its sample, this clone was seen once. This chain connects TRBV4-1 to TRBJ2-7; 9 bases are a match to TRBD1. The V and J ends lost 1 base and 4 bases, in that order; junction bases with no gene match: 2. CDR1 and CDR2 (germline): MGHRA, YSYEKL. The CDR3 is made up of 14 amino acids. The CDR3 region is CASSQGTGVYEQYF. CDR3 coding DNA: TGCGCCAGCAGCCAAGGGACAGGGGTATACGAGCAGTACTTC.

The V gene is TRBV5-1, the J gene TRBJ2-7; 7 nucleotides align to TRBD1. Germline-derived CDR1 and CDR2 are SGHRS and YFSETQ. Trimming removed 4 bases from V and 4 bases from J; junction bases left unmatched: 5. The CDR3 is made up of 13 amino acids. The CDR3 DNA follows: TGCGCCAGCAGCCTAGGGACAGAATACGAGCAGTACTTC. As protein: CASSLGTEYEQYF.

The J gene is TRBJ2-7, the V gene TRBV27; 10 bases align to TRBD2. The CDR3 is made up of 15 amino acids. With 2 bases clipped from V and 7 bases from J, the junction kept 8 bases outside the gene matches. Germline CDR1 is MNHEY and CDR2 is SMNVEV (reference sequence). This chain's CDR3 is CASSLLAGATGEQYF. The CDR3, as DNA: TGTGCCAGCAGTTTACTAGCGGGAGCAACGGGTGAGCAGTACTTC.

The CDR3 spells CASSPPGQLLFYGYTF. The CDR3 DNA follows: TGTGCCAGCTCACCACCGGGACAGCTTTTATTCTATGGCTACACCTTC. V and J are TRBV18 and TRBJ1-2; TRBD1 matches 7 bases. This CDR3 comprises 16 residues. V was clipped by 0 bases and J by 4 bases; unmatched bases: 8. Germline V gene sequence: CDR1 KGHSH, CDR2 LQKENI. Full variable domain (remainder filled in from reference TRBV18 and TRBJ1-2): NAGVMQNPRHLVRRRGQEARLRCSPMKGHSHVYWYRQLPEEGLKFMVYLQKENIIDESGMPKERFSAEFPKEGPSILRIQQVVRGDSAAYFCASSPPGQLLFYGYTFGSGTRLTVV.

The chain carries TRBV9 and TRBJ1-3, with a possible D match to TRBD1 (5 bases). Trimming stripped 0 bases from V and 0 bases from J, with 10 bases between. The CDR3 runs to 16 residues. Germline-derived CDR1 and CDR2 are SGDLS and YYNGEE. In nucleotides, the CDR3 is TGTGCCAGCAGCGTAGCGGGGGAGCACTCTGGAAACACCATATATTTT. Encoded protein: CASSVAGEHSGNTIYF.

This chain connects TRBV30 to TRBJ2-1; 7 nucleotides match TRBD2. The V gene's germline CDR1 is GTSNPN and CDR2 SVGIG (reference sequence). There are 16 residues in the CDR3. Losses at the gene ends were 2 bases for V and 3 bases for J; bases not matched to a gene: 10. CDR3 in amino acids: CAWSTSAGVGYNEQFF. The DNA for the CDR3 is TGTGCCTGGAGTACCTCGGCGGGAGTGGGCTACAATGAGCAGTTCTTC.

This chain joins TRBV10-3 and TRBJ1-1, with 8 positions matching TRBD1. This CDR3 is built from 14 residues. V lost 4 bases to trimming and J lost 1 base; unmatched junction nucleotides: 2. The germline V gene has CDR1 ENHRY and CDR2 SYGVKD. Here the CDR3 DNA reads TGTGCCATCAGTGCCGGACAGGGGAACACTGAAGCTTTCTTT. It codes for CAISAGQGNTEAFF.

This chain uses TRBV9 with TRBJ2-2; D not certain. Germline V gene data show CDR1 as SGDLS and CDR2 as YYNGEE. Trimming shortened V by 0 bases and J by 5 bases, and 5 bases separated the two germline ends. The CDR3 sequence is 13 residues long. The CDR3 protein is CASSVDKTGELFF. The CDR3 DNA reads TGTGCCAGCAGCGTAGACAAAACCGGGGAGCTGTTTTTT.

The genes are TRBV30 and TRBJ1-4; 9 bases fit TRBD1. The CDR3 is 14 amino acids. Germline assignment: CDR1 GTSNPN and CDR2 SVGIG (reference sequence). The ends lost 2 bases at V and 6 bases at J; junction bases unmatched: 4. CDR3 nucleotide sequence: TGTGCCTGGAGTAGACAGGGGGTTGATGAAAAACTGTTTTTT. As protein: CAWSRQGVDEKLFF.

This clone was picked up one time. The chain is built from TRBV15 and TRBJ1-3; D is uncertain. This CDR3 has 13 residues. Germline V gene data show CDR1 as LNHNV and CDR2 as YYDKDF (reference sequence). Trimming shortened V by 8 bases and J by 7 bases, and 15 bases separated the two germline ends. The CDR3 DNA reads TGTGCCACCGGCCGGAGAGACGGCAACACCATATATTTT. Protein sequence: CATGRRDGNTIYF.

The chain is built from TRBV12-2 and TRBJ2-2; whether TRBD2, the table's D call, matches the DNA was not checked. TRBV12-2 is noted as a pseudogene. The CDR3 has 18 residues. CDR3 sequence: CASRLGGLAGMNTGELFF. Here the CDR3 DNA reads TGTGCAAGTCGCTTAGGCGGCCTAGCGGGAATGAACACCGGGGAGCTGTTTTTT.

This rearrangement joins TRBV11-3 to TRBJ1-1; D is uncertain. The V end was cut by 5 bases, the J end by 6 bases, with 7 bases between. The CDR3 consists of 11 residues. Germline V lookup: CDR1 SGHNT, CDR2 YENEEA. CDR3 in amino acids: CASSQRAEAFF. The CDR3 DNA is TGTGCCAGCAGCCAACGGGCTGAAGCTTTCTTT.